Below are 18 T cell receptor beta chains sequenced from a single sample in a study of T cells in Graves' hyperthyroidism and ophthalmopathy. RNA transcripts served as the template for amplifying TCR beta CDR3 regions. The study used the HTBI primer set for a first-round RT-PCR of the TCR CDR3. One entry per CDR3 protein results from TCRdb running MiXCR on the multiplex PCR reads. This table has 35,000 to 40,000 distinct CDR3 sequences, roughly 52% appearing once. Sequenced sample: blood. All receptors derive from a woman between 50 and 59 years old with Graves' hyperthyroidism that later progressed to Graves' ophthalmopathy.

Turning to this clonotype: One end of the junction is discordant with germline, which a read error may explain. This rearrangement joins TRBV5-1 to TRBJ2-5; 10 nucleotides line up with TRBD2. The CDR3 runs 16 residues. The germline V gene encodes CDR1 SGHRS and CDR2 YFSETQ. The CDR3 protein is CASSLTSGMGDKTQYF. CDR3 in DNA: TGCGCCAGCAGCTTGACTAGCGGGATGGGGGACAAGACCCAATACTTC.

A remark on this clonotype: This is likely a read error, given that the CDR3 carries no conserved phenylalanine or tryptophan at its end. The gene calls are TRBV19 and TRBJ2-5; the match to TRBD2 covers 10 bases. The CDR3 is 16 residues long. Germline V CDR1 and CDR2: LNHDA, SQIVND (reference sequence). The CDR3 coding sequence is TGTGCCAGTAGTTTCGGGACTAGCGTATACCAGGAGACCCAGTACTCC. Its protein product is CASSFGTSVYQETQYS.

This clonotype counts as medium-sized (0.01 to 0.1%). The CDR3 region is CSALPGHHNQPQHF. The CDR3 nucleotides are TGCAGTGCCCTACCGGGACACCACAATCAGCCCCAGCATTTT. This chain connects TRBV20-1 to TRBJ1-5; possibly TRBD1 for D (6 bases). The CDR3 sequence is 14 residues long. V was cut by 6 bases and J by 3 bases, with 15 bases left in between. Germline loops: CDR1 DFQATT, CDR2 SNEGSKA (reference sequence).

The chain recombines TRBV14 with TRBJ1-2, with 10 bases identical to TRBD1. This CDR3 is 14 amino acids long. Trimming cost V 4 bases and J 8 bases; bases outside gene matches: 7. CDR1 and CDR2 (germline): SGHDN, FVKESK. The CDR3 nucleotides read TGTGCCAGCAGCCCTTGGGACAGGGGATACGGCTACACCTTC. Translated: CASSPWDRGYGYTF.

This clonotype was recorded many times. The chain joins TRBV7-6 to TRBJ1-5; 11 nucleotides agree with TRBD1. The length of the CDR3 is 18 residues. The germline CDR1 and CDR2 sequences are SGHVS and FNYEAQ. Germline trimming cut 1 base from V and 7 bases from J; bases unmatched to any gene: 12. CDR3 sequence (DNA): TGTGCCAGCAGCTTAGTCGATTTAGGGACAGGGGGACGCCAGCCCCAGCATTTT. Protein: CASSLVDLGTGGRQPQHF.

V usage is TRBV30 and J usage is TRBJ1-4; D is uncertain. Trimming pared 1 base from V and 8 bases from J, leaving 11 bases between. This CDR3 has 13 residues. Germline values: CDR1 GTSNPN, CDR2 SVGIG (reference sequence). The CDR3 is CAWSDRLREKLFF. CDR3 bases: TGTGCCTGGAGTGATCGACTCCGGGAAAAACTGTTTTTT.

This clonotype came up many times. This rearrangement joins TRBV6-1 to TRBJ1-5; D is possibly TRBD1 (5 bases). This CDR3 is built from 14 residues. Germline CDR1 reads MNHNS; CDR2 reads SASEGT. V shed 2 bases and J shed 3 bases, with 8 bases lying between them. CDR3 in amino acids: CASSEQGFNQPQHF. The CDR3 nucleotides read TGTGCCAGCAGTGAACAGGGATTCAATCAGCCCCAGCATTTT.

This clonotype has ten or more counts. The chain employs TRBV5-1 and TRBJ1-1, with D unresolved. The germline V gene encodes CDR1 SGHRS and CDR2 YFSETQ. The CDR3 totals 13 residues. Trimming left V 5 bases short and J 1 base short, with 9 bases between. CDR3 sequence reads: CASRLQGNTEAFF. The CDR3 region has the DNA TGCGCCAGCAGACTTCAAGGGAACACTGAAGCTTTCTTT.

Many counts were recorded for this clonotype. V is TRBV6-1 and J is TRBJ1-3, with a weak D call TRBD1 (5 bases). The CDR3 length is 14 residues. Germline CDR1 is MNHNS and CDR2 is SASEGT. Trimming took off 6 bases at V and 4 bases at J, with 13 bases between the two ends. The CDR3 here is CASSGTLAGNTIYF. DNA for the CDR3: TGTGCCAGCAGCGGGACTTTAGCCGGAAACACCATATATTTT.

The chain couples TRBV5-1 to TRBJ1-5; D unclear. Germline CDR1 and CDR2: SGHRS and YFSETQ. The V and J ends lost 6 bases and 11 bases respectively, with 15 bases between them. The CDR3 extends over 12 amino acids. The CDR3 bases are TGCGCCAGCACCACCCTAGCTGGGACCCAGCATTTT. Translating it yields CASTTLAGTQHF.

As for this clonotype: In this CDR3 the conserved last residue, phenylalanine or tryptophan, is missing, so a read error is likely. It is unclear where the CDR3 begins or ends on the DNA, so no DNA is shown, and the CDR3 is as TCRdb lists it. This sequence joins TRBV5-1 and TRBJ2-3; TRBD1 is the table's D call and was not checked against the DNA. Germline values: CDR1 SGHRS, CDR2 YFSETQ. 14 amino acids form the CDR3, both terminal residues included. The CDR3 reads CANSQGAGKDTRYL.

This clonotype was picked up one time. CDR3 in amino acids: CSARDEGLSNTEAFF. Here the CDR3 DNA reads TGCAGTGCTAGAGATGAAGGGTTATCGAACACTGAAGCTTTCTTT. The chain uses TRBV20-1 and TRBJ1-1; no reliable D call. Germline assignment: CDR1 DFQATT and CDR2 SNEGSKA (reference sequence). The CDR3 has 15 amino acids. Deletions cut 0 bases from V and 1 base from J, with 12 bases between.

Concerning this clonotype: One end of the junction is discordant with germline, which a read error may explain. The CDR3: CCARPNKRSNTGELFF. The CDR3 bases are TGCTGTGCCAGACCAAACAAGAGATCGAACACCGGGGAGCTGTTTTTC. The chain combines TRBV20-1 with TRBJ2-2; D perhaps matches TRBD2 (5 bases). The CDR3 length is 16 residues. The germline V gene has CDR1 DFQATT and CDR2 SNEGSKA (reference sequence).

CDR3 region: CATSDSHRGNYEQYF. CDR3 nucleotides: TGTGCCACCAGTGATTCACACAGGGGGAACTACGAGCAGTACTTC. The chain uses TRBV24-1 and TRBJ2-7; 8 nucleotides agree with TRBD1. The V gene's germline CDR1 is KGHDR and CDR2 SFDVKD. Trimming took 2 bases from V and 3 from J; bases not matched to a gene: 5. The length of the CDR3 is 15 residues.

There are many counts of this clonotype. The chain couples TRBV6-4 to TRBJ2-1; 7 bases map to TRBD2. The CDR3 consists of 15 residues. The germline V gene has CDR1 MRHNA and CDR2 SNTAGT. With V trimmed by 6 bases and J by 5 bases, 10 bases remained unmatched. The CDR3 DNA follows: TGTGCCAGCAGCGCCGGGACTACGCATCACAATGAGCAGTTCTTC. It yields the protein CASSAGTTHHNEQFF.

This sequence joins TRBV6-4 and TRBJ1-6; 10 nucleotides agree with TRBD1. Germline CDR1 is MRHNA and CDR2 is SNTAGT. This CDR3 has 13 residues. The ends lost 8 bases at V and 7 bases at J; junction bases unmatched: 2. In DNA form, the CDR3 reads TGTGCCAGCGGACAGGGGGGAAATTCACCCCTCCACTTT. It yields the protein CASGQGGNSPLHF.

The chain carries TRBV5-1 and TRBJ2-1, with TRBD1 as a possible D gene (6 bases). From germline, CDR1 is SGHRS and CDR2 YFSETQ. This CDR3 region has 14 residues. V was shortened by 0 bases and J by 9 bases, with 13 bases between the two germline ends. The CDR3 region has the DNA TGCGCCAGCAGCTTGGACGTGAGGGGGACTGAGCAGTTCTTC. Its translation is CASSLDVRGTEQFF.

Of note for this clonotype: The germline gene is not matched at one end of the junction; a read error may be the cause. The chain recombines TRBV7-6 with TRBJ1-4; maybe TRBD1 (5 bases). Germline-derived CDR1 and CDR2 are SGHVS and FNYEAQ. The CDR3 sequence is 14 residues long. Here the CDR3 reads CASSLGDGVKKLFF. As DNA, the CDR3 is TGTGCCAGCAGCTTAGGGGACGGAGTTAAAAAACTGTTCTTT.